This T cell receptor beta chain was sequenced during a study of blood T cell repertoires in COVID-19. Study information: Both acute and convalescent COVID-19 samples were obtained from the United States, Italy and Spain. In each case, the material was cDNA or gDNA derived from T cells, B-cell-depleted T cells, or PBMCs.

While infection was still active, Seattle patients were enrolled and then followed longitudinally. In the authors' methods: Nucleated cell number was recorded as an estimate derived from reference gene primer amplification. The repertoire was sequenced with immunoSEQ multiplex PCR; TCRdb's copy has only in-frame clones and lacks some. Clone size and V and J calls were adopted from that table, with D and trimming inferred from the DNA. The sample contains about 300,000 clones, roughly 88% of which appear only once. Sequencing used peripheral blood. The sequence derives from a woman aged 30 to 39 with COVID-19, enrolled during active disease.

Written as DNA, the CDR3 is TGCGCCAGCAGCCCCTCATTGGGCAGTGTGTCACCCCTCCACTTT. Protein product: CASSPSLGSVSPLHF. This chain links TRBV4-3 with TRBJ1-6; D unclear. V lost 4 bases, J lost 10 bases, and 17 bases lay in between. This CDR3 has 15 amino acids. The germline V gene encodes CDR1 LGHNA and CDR2 YSLEER.